This T cell receptor (beta chain) was retrieved from a study of T-cell memory formation after mild COVID-19. UMIs and sample barcodes were carried by the TCR alpha and TCR beta cDNA libraries that 5'RACE produced using constant-segment primers. TCRdb re-derived calls from the 5' RACE reads in MiXCR, one entry per CDR3 protein. The sample lists 180,000 or so distinct CDR3 sequences, about 9.9% occurring once. This clonotype was observed many times. Its antigen is not identified. Trimming took 5 bases from V and 3 from J, leaving 16 bases between them. This CDR3 region has 16 residues. Broader study findings: The study detected some responding clones in pre-infection memory, suggesting cross-reactive memory joined. Clones shrinking from day 15 to 85 showed even CD4/CD8 mixes; later expanders tilted CD4+.

The sample taken for sequencing was PBMCs or a T cell subset sorted from them (not recorded which). The rearrangement uses TRBV12-3 or TRBV12-4 and TRBJ2-2; unclear D gene. The receptor's source is a man in his late teens or twenties who had mild COVID-19 (a few samples of this study predate the infection). Cell type and time point are not known. Here the CDR3 reads CASSVRPVGYTGELFF. CDR3 bases: TGTGCCAGCAGTGTTCGCCCCGTGGGTTACACCGGGGAGCTGTTTTTT.